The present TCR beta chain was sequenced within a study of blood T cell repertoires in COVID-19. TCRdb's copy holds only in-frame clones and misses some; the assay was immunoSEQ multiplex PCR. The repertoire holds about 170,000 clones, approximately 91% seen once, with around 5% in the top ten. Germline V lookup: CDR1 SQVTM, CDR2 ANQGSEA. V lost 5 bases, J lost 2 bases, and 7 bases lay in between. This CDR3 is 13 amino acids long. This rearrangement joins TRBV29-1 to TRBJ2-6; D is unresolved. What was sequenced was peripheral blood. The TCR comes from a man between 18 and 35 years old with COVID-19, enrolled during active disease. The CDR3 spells CSVLSPGANVLTF. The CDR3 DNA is TGCAGCGTTCTGTCTCCTGGGGCCAACGTCCTGACTTTC.